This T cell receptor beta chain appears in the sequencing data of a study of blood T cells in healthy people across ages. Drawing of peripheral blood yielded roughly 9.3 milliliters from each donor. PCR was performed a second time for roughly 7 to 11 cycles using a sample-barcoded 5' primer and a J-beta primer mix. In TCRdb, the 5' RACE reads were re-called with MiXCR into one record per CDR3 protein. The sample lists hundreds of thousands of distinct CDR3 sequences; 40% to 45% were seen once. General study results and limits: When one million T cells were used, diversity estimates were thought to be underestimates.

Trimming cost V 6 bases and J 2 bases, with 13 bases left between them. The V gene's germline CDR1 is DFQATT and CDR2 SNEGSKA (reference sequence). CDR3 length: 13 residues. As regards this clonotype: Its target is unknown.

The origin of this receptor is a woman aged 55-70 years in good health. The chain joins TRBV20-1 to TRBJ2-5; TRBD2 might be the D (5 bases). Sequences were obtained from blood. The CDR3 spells CSARGAVQETQYF. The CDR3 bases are TGCAGTGCCCGGGGAGCCGTACAAGAGACCCAGTACTTC.